The next 21 T cell receptor beta chains were all read from a single sample in a study of PD-1 blockade in classical Hodgkin lymphoma. Sequencing used immunoSEQ multiplex PCR; TCRdb keeps in-frame clones, though not all of them. In the table there are 7,300 or so clones, roughly four fifths of which are singletons. Time point in this sample: cycle 4 day 1 (C4D1), after 6 weeks of nivolumab. Every patient had relapsed following autologous stem cell transplantation, and cohorts differed in brentuximab vedotin exposure. The sequences come from peripheral blood mononuclear cells (PBMCs), collected before the fourth cycle of nivolumab. The receptors were sampled from a human donor with classical Hodgkin lymphoma.

The chain has TRBV6-6 and TRBJ2-7; weak D call: TRBD1 (6 bases). The CDR3 sequence is 14 residues long. Germline V lookup: CDR1 MNHNY, CDR2 SVGAGI (reference sequence). V lost 6 bases, J lost 3 bases, and 15 bases lay in between. CDR3 in DNA: TGTGCCAGCAGACGACGCAACAGGGTCTACGAGCAGTACTTC. Its translation: CASRRRNRVYEQYF.

This sequence joins TRBV6-6 and TRBJ2-7; D not resolved. Germline assignment: CDR1 MNHNY and CDR2 SVGAGI (reference sequence). There are 11 residues in the CDR3. V lost 6 bases and J lost 5, with 8 bases in between. This CDR3 is CASSRNHEQYF. CDR3 DNA: TGTGCCAGCAGCCGAAACCACGAGCAGTACTTC.

The chain links TRBV27 to TRBJ2-7; D not resolved. The germline CDR1 and CDR2 sequences are MNHEY and SMNVEV (reference sequence). The CDR3 runs 13 residues. V was cut by 5 bases and J by 2 bases, with 10 bases left in between. This CDR3 is CASSKGYPYEQYF. The CDR3 nucleotides read TGTGCCAGCAGTAAAGGGTATCCCTACGAGCAGTACTTC.

This clone was recorded a few times. The chain links TRBV19 to TRBJ1-2; the match to TRBD1 covers 7 bases. CDR3 length equals 17 residues. Germline CDR1 and CDR2: LNHDA and SQIVND (reference sequence). Trimming took 3 bases from V and 3 from J; bases not matched to a gene: 13. CDR3 nucleotides: TGTGCCAGTAGTATGGACAGGCGGCGAGGTGCGGACTATGGCTACACCTTC. Its protein product is CASSMDRRRGADYGYTF.

V usage is TRBV6-4 and J usage is TRBJ2-7, with D maybe TRBD2 (6 bases). The germline CDR1 and CDR2 sequences are MRHNA and SNTAGT. The CDR3 covers 15 residues. The V gene lost 2 bases and the J gene lost 1 base, with 12 bases spanning the gap. The CDR3 DNA reads as TGTGCCAGCAGTGACATCCAGGGAGGATCCTACGAGCAGTACTTC. Translation: CASSDIQGGSYEQYF.

This clone has more than one count but fewer than ten. The chain joins TRBV6-5 to TRBJ2-1, with D possibly matching TRBD2 (6 bases). CDR1 and CDR2 from the germline V gene are MNHEY and SVGAGI. The ends were cut back, 4 bases at V and 9 bases at J, with 19 bases in the middle. CDR3 size: 15 residues. CDR3 amino acids: CASSSRGITVLEQFF. Written as DNA, the CDR3 is TGTGCCAGCAGTTCTCGGGGGATAACGGTACTTGAGCAGTTCTTC.

The V call is TRBV6-6, the J call TRBJ1-4; D perhaps matches TRBD1 (5 bases). V was shortened by 6 bases and J by 6 bases, with 8 bases between the two germline ends. Per the germline V gene, CDR1 is MNHNY and CDR2 is SVGAGI (reference sequence). CDR3 length equals 12 residues. The CDR3 DNA reads as TGTGCCAGCAGGGGGCTTGATGAAAAACTGTTTTTT. Its translation: CASRGLDEKLFF.

The chain couples TRBV30 to TRBJ2-3, with D unclear. The germline V gene encodes CDR1 GTSNPN and CDR2 SVGIG (reference sequence). The CDR3 is 13 amino acids. V lost 2 bases and J 8 bases, leaving 14 bases between the germline ends. The CDR3 is CAWSRELPLTQYF. The CDR3 DNA reads TGTGCCTGGAGTAGGGAACTCCCACTTACGCAGTATTTT.

In this sample, this clone turned up a few times. The J gene is TRBJ2-3, the V gene TRBV6-5; D is possibly TRBD2 (7 bases). This CDR3 is 15 amino acids long. Looked up from germline, CDR1 is MNHEY and CDR2 is SVGAGI. Trimming stripped 6 bases from V and 6 bases from J, with 19 bases between. CDR3 loop: CASSQDRGARDTQYF. The CDR3, as DNA: TGTGCCAGCAGCCAAGACCGGGGGGCAAGGGATACGCAGTATTTT.

The rearrangement joins TRBV4-3 to TRBJ1-1; D unresolved. The CDR3 length is 14 residues. Trimming removed 4 bases at V and 8 bases at J, with 17 bases between. CDR1 is LGHNA, CDR2 YSLEER, per germline. Here the CDR3 DNA reads TGCGCCAGCAGCCTGAATCCCGTTGAGGGCGAAGCTTTCTTT. Encoded protein: CASSLNPVEGEAFF.

CDR3 bases: TGTGCCAGCAGGCCCGGGGAGTACAATCAGCCCCAGCATTTT. Encoded protein: CASRPGEYNQPQHF. The rearrangement uses TRBV2 and TRBJ1-5; no reliable D call. CDR3 size: 14 residues. Germline CDR1 and CDR2: SNHLY and FYNNEI. V lost 6 bases and J 3 bases, leaving 12 bases between the germline ends.

J is TRBJ2-2 and V is TRBV4-1, with D possibly being TRBD1 or TRBD2 (5 bases each). Germline assignment: CDR1 MGHRA and CDR2 YSYEKL. V was cut by 0 bases and J by 0 bases, with 17 bases left in between. The CDR3 has 19 residues. The CDR3 spells CASSQDLGTSFANTGELFF. The DNA of the CDR3 is TGCGCCAGCAGCCAAGATCTGGGGACCTCGTTCGCGAACACCGGGGAGCTGTTTTTT.

V and J are TRBV6-1 and TRBJ2-7; the D gene is possibly TRBD1 (6 bases). Germline V gene data show CDR1 as MNHNS and CDR2 as SASEGT. Trimming stripped 5 bases from V and 3 bases from J, with 8 bases between. The CDR3 loop spans 12 amino acids. The CDR3 sequence is CASSLQGYEQYF. DNA of the CDR3: TGTGCCAGCAGTTTACAGGGCTACGAGCAGTACTTC.

This clone was seen only once. The rearrangement links TRBV7-9 to TRBJ1-2; the match to TRBD1 covers 8 bases. In germline, CDR1 is SEHNR, CDR2 FQNEAQ (reference sequence). The CDR3 length is 14 residues. The ends lost 4 bases at V and 4 bases at J; junction bases unmatched: 5. As DNA, the CDR3 is TGTGCCAGCAGCTCAAGGACAGGGATCTATGGCTACACCTTC. It is translated as CASSSRTGIYGYTF.

The V call is TRBV7-9, the J call TRBJ1-6; 9 nucleotides align to TRBD1. This CDR3 has 15 amino acids. Trimming at V came to 5 bases and at J to 7 bases, leaving 6 bases not matched to a gene. Germline CDR1 is SEHNR and CDR2 is FQNEAQ (reference sequence). DNA of the CDR3: TGTGCCAGCAGCGAACAGGGGGCGCGAAATTCACCCCTCCACTTT. Protein product: CASSEQGARNSPLHF.

This chain links TRBV10-1 with TRBJ2-1; the match to TRBD1 covers 11 bases. V lost 6 bases to trimming and J lost 3 bases; unmatched junction nucleotides: 4. CDR3 size: 15 residues. Germline V gene sequence: CDR1 WNHNN, CDR2 SYGVQD (reference sequence). DNA of the CDR3: TGCGCCAGCAGCGTGGGGACAGGGGGCTACAATGAGCAGTTCTTC. It translates to CASSVGTGGYNEQFF.

The J gene is TRBJ1-4, the V gene TRBV21-1; the table assigns TRBD1, which was not confirmed against the DNA. TRBV21-1 is reported as a pseudogene. This CDR3 comprises 14 residues. The CDR3 loop reads CASSKTGRLAKLFF. CDR3 nucleotides: TGTGCCAGCAGCAAGACAGGGCGGCTGGCGAAACTGTTTTTT.

By proportion, this clone is medium-sized (0.01 to 0.1%). The rearrangement uses TRBV7-9 and TRBJ1-1; 7 nucleotides line up with TRBD1. The CDR3 spans 13 residues. V was pared by 7 bases and J by 3 bases, with 5 bases of the junction left unmatched. CDR1 and CDR2 from the germline V gene are SEHNR and FQNEAQ (reference sequence). The CDR3 loop reads CASTPQGDTEAFF. The CDR3 DNA reads TGTGCCAGCACCCCTCAGGGGGACACTGAAGCTTTCTTT.

The chain employs TRBV2 and TRBJ2-3; D is unclear. The CDR3 loop spans 12 amino acids. Trimming stripped 6 bases from V and 2 bases from J, with 6 bases between. Germline CDR1 and CDR2: SNHLY and FYNNEI. CDR3 in amino acids: CASRRVTDTQYF. For the CDR3, the DNA is TGTGCCAGCAGAAGGGTCACAGATACGCAGTATTTT.

This chain connects TRBV7-5 to TRBJ1-2; the table's D call TRBD1 went unverified against the DNA. TRBV7-5 is assigned pseudogene status. The CDR3 sequence is 15 residues long. This CDR3 reads CASSLNGALAYGYTF. In DNA, the CDR3 is TGTGCCAGCAGCTTAAATGGGGCCCTGGCCTATGGCTACACCTTC.

The chain combines TRBV5-6 with TRBJ2-7, with D possibly matching TRBD2 (6 bases). Trimming left V 1 base short and J 4 bases short, with 12 bases between. The germline gives CDR1 SGHDT, CDR2 YYEEEE. The CDR3 extends over 14 amino acids. CDR3 loop: CASSLSRGQYEQYF. The CDR3 DNA reads TGTGCCAGCAGCTTGTCGCGGGGTCAGTACGAGCAGTACTTC.